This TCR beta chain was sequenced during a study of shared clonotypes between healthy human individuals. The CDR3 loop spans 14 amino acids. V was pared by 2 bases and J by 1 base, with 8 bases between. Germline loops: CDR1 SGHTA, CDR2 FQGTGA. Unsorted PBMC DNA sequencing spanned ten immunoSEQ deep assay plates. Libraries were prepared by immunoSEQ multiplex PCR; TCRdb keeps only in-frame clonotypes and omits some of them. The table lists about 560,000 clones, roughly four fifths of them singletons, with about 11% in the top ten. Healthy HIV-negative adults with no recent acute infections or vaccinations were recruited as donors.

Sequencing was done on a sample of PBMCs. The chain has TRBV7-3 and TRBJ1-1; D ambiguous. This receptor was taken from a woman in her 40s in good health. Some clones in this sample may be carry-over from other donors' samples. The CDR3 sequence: CASSLGQTNTEAFF. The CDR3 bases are TGTGCCAGCAGCTTAGGCCAGACGAACACTGAAGCTTTCTTT.